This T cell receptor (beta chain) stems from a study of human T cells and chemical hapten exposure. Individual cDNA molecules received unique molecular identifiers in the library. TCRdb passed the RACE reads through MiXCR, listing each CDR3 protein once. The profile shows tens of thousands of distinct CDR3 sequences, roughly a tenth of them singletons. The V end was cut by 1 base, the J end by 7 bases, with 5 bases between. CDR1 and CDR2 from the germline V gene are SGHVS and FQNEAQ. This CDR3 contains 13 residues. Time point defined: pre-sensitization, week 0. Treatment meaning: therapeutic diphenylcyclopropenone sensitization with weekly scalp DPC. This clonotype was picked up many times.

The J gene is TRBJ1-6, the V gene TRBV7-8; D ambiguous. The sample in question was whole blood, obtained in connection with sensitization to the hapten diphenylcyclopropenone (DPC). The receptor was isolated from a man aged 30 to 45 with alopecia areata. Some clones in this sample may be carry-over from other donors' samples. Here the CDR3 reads CASSLGGNSPLHF. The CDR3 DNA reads TGTGCCAGCAGCTTAGGAGGGAATTCACCCCTCCACTTT.